This is a list of T cell receptor beta chains from one sample in a study of T cell responses to AZD1222 COVID-19 vaccine. The assay was immunoSEQ multiplex PCR, and TCRdb's table has in-frame clones only and misses some. The sample contains 90,000 to 140,000 clones, roughly 90% of which appear only once. The material sequenced was peripheral blood, taken on day 0 of AZD1222 vaccination. The receptors stem from an adult in good health. CDR3s include the opening cysteine and the closing phenylalanine or tryptophan. D genes are given only for firm matches. Size values are once, few and many counts, or a class for expanded clones, and some rows have none.

D gene | J gene | clone size | V gene | CDR3 protein | CDR3 DNA
- | TRBJ1-3 | - | TRBV2 | CASSGYGNTIYF | TGTGCCAGCAGTGGTTACGGAAACACCATATATTTT
- | TRBJ1-5 | once | TRBV7-9 | CASSSEEYQPQHF | TGTGCCAGCAGCTCAGAGGAGTATCAGCCCCAGCATTTT
- | TRBJ2-7 | - | TRBV5-6 | CASSFWGYVDEQYF | TGTGCCAGCAGCTTTTGGGGCTATGTCGACGAGCAGTACTTC
TRBD1 | TRBJ1-2 | - | TRBV27 | CASSLTGTGGVGYGYTF | TGTGCCAGCAGTCTTACCGGGACAGGGGGGGTTGGGTATGGCTACACCTTC
TRBD1 | TRBJ2-7 | - | TRBV5-1 | CASSQGQASEQYF | TGCGCCAGCAGCCAAGGACAGGCAAGCGAGCAGTACTTC
TRBD1 | TRBJ2-5 | - | TRBV5-1 | CASSLAYDRGQETQYF | TGCGCCAGCAGCTTAGCATATGACAGGGGTCAAGAGACCCAGTACTTC
- | TRBJ2-2 | - | TRBV19 | CASTLPDSTYTGELFF | TGTGCCAGTACCTTACCCGATTCGACCTACACCGGGGAGCTGTTTTTT
- | TRBJ2-6 | - | TRBV7-2 | CASSSRGSGANVLTF | TGTGCCAGCAGCTCCAGGGGTTCCGGGGCCAACGTCCTGACTTTC
- | TRBJ1-2 | - | TRBV19 | CASRSGGHYGYTF | TGTGCCAGTAGGTCGGGGGGCCACTATGGCTACACCTTC
- | TRBJ2-3 | - | TRBV2 | CASSLGDTQYF | TGTGCCAGCAGTCTAGGAGATACGCAGTATTTT
- | TRBJ1-1 | - | TRBV10-3 | CAISGVMNTEAFF | TGTGCCATCAGTGGTGTAATGAACACTGAAGCTTTCTTT
- | TRBJ1-2 | - | TRBV6-5 | CASSQQYFYGYTF | TGTGCCAGCAGTCAACAGTACTTCTATGGCTACACCTTC
TRBD1 | TRBJ1-1 | few | TRBV11-3 | CASSLDQGADTEAFF | TGTGCCAGCAGCTTGGACCAGGGGGCTGACACTGAAGCTTTCTTT
TRBD2 | TRBJ2-5 | - | TRBV28 | CASRVPGRGETQYF | TGTGCCAGCAGGGTCCCCGGGAGGGGAGAGACCCAGTACTTC
- | TRBJ1-4 | - | TRBV5-5 | CASRWGQNYTTNEKLFF | TGTGCCAGCAGATGGGGCCAAAACTATACTACTAATGAAAAACTGTTTTTT
- | TRBJ1-3 | - | TRBV5-1 | CASSKLSFGVSGNTIYF | TGCGCCAGCAGCAAACTCTCTTTCGGGGTTTCTGGAAACACCATATATTTT
TRBD1 | TRBJ2-7 | - | TRBV5-4 | CASSLGDRRSYEQYF | TGTGCCAGCAGCTTGGGGGACAGGAGATCCTACGAGCAGTACTTC
- | TRBJ2-1 | - | TRBV6-5 | CASEALRGPYTEQFF | TGTGCCAGCGAGGCATTACGGGGGCCCTACACTGAGCAGTTCTTC
- | TRBJ1-2 | few | TRBV4-1 | CASSQSGGQGLFYGYTF | TGCGCCAGCAGCCAAAGCGGGGGGCAGGGACTCTTCTATGGCTACACCTTC
- | TRBJ2-3 | - | TRBV6-5 | CASLMYRDTDTQYF | TGTGCCAGCCTTATGTACAGGGACACAGATACGCAGTATTTT
TRBD1 | TRBJ1-2 | - | TRBV6-5 | CASSYSSRGGGYTF | TGTGCCAGCAGTTACTCGAGCAGGGGGGGTGGCTACACCTTC
TRBD2 | TRBJ2-3 | - | TRBV5-1 | CASSRGTSGADTDTQYF | TGCGCCAGCAGCAGGGGGACTAGCGGGGCCGACACAGATACGCAGTATTTT
- | TRBJ1-5 | - | TRBV12-3/TRBV12-4 | CASSNGQNQPQHF | TGTGCCAGCAGTAATGGCCAGAATCAGCCCCAGCATTTT
- | TRBJ2-7 | - | TRBV3-1/TRBV3-2 | CASSQVQRPTYEQYF | TGTGCCAGCAGCCAAGTGCAGCGGCCAACCTACGAGCAGTACTTC
- | TRBJ1-1 | - | TRBV10-1 | CASSDPGPSNTEAFF | TGCGCCAGCAGTGACCCGGGACCCTCGAACACTGAAGCTTTCTTT
- | TRBJ1-4 | - | TRBV2 | CASSEAWAGVEKLFF | TGTGCCAGCAGTGAAGCGTGGGCAGGGGTGGAAAAACTGTTTTTT
TRBD2 | TRBJ2-5 | - | TRBV4-1 | CASSQGGSGGALETQYF | TGCGCCAGCAGCCAAGGAGGTAGCGGGGGGGCCTTAGAGACCCAGTACTTC
- | TRBJ1-1 | - | TRBV15 | CATSRVADNTEAFF | TGTGCCACCAGCAGAGTAGCAGATAACACTGAAGCTTTCTTT
TRBD2 | TRBJ2-1 | - | TRBV27 | CASSLGLAGAFAEQFF | TGTGCCAGCAGTTTGGGACTAGCGGGAGCTTTTGCTGAGCAGTTCTTC
- | TRBJ1-3 | - | TRBV7-2 | CASSREGVAGNTIYF | TGTGCCAGCAGCCGCGAAGGGGTCGCTGGAAACACCATATATTTT
TRBD1 | TRBJ1-5 | - | TRBV19 | CASIRQGGNQPQHF | TGTGCCAGTATCCGACAGGGGGGCAATCAGCCCCAGCATTTT
- | TRBJ2-3 | - | TRBV6-4 | CASSVGDPGADTQYF | TGTGCCAGCAGTGTAGGGGACCCCGGGGCAGATACGCAGTATTTT
- | TRBJ2-7 | - | TRBV7-2 | CASSQGKREQYF | TGTGCCAGCAGCCAGGGGAAGAGAGAGCAGTACTTC
TRBD1 | TRBJ1-6 | - | TRBV16 | CASSLISTGRNSPLHF | TGTGCCAGCAGCCTTATTTCGACAGGGCGCAATTCACCCCTCCACTTT
TRBD1 | TRBJ1-4 | - | TRBV5-1 | CASSRTTGADLGKLFF | TGCGCCAGCAGCCGGACGACAGGGGCGGATTTGGGTAAACTGTTTTTT
- | TRBJ2-5 | once | TRBV5-4 | CASSFIGGSQETQYF | TGTGCCAGCAGCTTTATTGGAGGGAGCCAAGAGACCCAGTACTTC
TRBD2 | TRBJ2-3 | few | TRBV5-1 | CASRGLAASTDTQYF | TGCGCCAGCAGGGGGCTAGCGGCCTCTACAGATACGCAGTATTTT
- | TRBJ1-1 | - | TRBV10-1 | CASSGSSGQYKLAEAFF | TGCGCCAGCAGCGGCAGTTCCGGACAGTACAAGCTGGCTGAAGCTTTCTTT
- | TRBJ1-3 | - | TRBV2 | CASSPTGSSGNTIYF | TGTGCCAGCAGCCCGACAGGATCGTCTGGAAACACCATATATTTT
- | TRBJ1-1 | few | TRBV29-1 | CSVDTDEAFF | TGCAGCGTAGATACGGACGAGGCTTTCTTT
TRBD1 | TRBJ1-1 | - | TRBV6-6 | CASSYAGGYTEAFF | TGTGCCAGCAGTTACGCAGGGGGTTACACTGAAGCTTTCTTT
- | TRBJ2-1 | - | TRBV7-2 | CASSLGTHNEQFF | TGTGCCAGCAGCTTAGGAACCCACAATGAGCAGTTCTTC
- | TRBJ2-1 | - | TRBV19 | CATRDRGHEQFF | TGTGCCACCCGGGACCGCGGGCATGAGCAGTTCTTC
- | TRBJ2-2 | - | TRBV6-2/TRBV6-3 | CASSPTWGATGELFF | TGTGCCAGCAGTCCGACGTGGGGAGCCACCGGGGAGCTGTTTTTT
TRBD1 | TRBJ1-3 | - | TRBV6-5 | CASDRAGSGNTIYF | TGTGCCAGTGACAGGGCCGGATCTGGAAACACCATATATTTT
- | TRBJ1-5 | - | TRBV28 | CASSLSARGGQPQHF | TGTGCCAGCAGTTTAAGTGCCAGGGGAGGCCAGCCCCAGCATTTT
TRBD1 | TRBJ2-7 | - | TRBV4-1 | CASSLRDSAYEQYF | TGCGCCAGCAGCCTCCGGGACAGCGCCTACGAGCAGTACTTC
TRBD1 | TRBJ1-1 | - | TRBV6-5 | CASSHHRDRGTEAFF | TGTGCCAGCAGTCACCACCGGGACAGGGGGACTGAAGCTTTCTTT
- | TRBJ1-3 | - | TRBV28 | CASSPGGQGRNTIYF | TGTGCCAGCAGTCCCGGGGGTCAGGGGAGAAACACCATATATTTT
- | TRBJ1-1 | - | TRBV7-2 | CASSSWSQLNTEAFF | TGTGCCAGCAGCTCGTGGAGTCAGCTGAACACTGAAGCTTTCTTT
TRBD1 | TRBJ1-4 | once | TRBV7-2 | CASSLAAGGAGEKLFF | TGTGCCAGCAGCTTAGCGGCAGGGGGCGCGGGAGAAAAACTGTTTTTT
TRBD2 | TRBJ2-3 | - | TRBV28 | CASNLAGGDTQYF | TGTGCCAGCAATTTAGCGGGAGGGGATACGCAGTATTTT
- | TRBJ1-1 | - | TRBV5-1 | CASNSDENTEAFF | TGCGCCAGCAACTCGGACGAGAACACTGAAGCTTTCTTT
TRBD1 | TRBJ2-5 | - | TRBV7-9 | CASSLGTGDWETQYF | TGTGCCAGCAGCTTAGGGACAGGGGACTGGGAGACCCAGTACTTC
- | TRBJ2-1 | - | TRBV27 | CASTLSSGYEQFF | TGTGCCAGCACTCTTAGCTCAGGTTATGAGCAGTTCTTC